This T cell receptor (beta chain) was recovered during a study of cytomegalovirus exposure and HLA in healthy donors. Germline CDR1 reads MNHEY; CDR2 reads SVGAGI. The V and J ends lost 5 bases and 5 bases respectively, with 18 bases between them. The CDR3 sequence is 15 residues long. This clone occurred a few times. Its antigen is undetermined. Study results and limitations: Across HLA loci, a later analysis found differing TCR association rates, with DRB1 most and HLA-C fewest. Reported findings show TCR beta sequences accurately forecast HLA-A and HLA-B alleles in most subjects. A few chains tied to CMV proved CMV antigen-specific in vitro. What a later analysis reportedly showed was that an Asian-associated ancestry cluster had fewer N-insertions than the roughly 720-donor mean.

Researchers ran the PCR with 60 Vbeta and 13 Jbeta primers. Clones were read by immunoSEQ multiplex PCR, and TCRdb kept only the in-frame ones, dropping some. The data show approximately 140,000 clones, 70% to 80% seen once. The J gene is TRBJ1-2, the V gene TRBV6-5, with D possibly TRBD1 on 6 matching bases. The sequence derives from a woman in her forties or fifties in good health and CMV-seropositive. Sequences were obtained from PBMCs. The CDR3 region has the DNA TGTGCCAGCAGTCGCCAATGGGGGACAAAGTATGGCTACACCTTC. Translation gives CASSRQWGTKYGYTF.